The 28 T cell receptor beta chains presented below share a single source sample, sequenced in a study of cytomegalovirus exposure and HLA in healthy donors. A multiplex PCR was run with 60 Vbeta primers and 13 Jbeta primers. Generated by immunoSEQ multiplex PCR, the TCRdb table keeps only in-frame clones and is missing some. In the table there are under 200,000 clones, about 75% of which are singletons. Material for sequencing was PBMCs. The receptors come from a woman aged 45 to 65 in good health and CMV-seropositive.

The DNA for the CDR3 is TGTGCCAGCAGCCGTAGTAGCGGGGGCCTCACTGGGGCCGGGGAGCTGTTTTTT. Translating it yields CASSRSSGGLTGAGELFF. The rearrangement links TRBV4-2 to TRBJ2-2, with 9 bases fitting TRBD2. J gave up 6 bases and V 4 bases, and 15 bases lay outside the gene matches. CDR1 LGHNA and CDR2 YNFKEQ come from the germline V gene. The CDR3 is made up of 18 amino acids.

The chain is built from TRBV6-1 and TRBJ1-1; 10 bases match TRBD1. The CDR3 sequence is 14 residues long. Germline V CDR1 and CDR2: MNHNS, SASEGT. V was clipped by 7 bases and J by 3 bases; unmatched bases: 5. CDR3: CASTRQGAYTEAFF. In nucleotides, the CDR3 is TGTGCCAGCACCCGACAGGGGGCGTACACTGAAGCTTTCTTT.

This rearrangement joins TRBV5-1 to TRBJ2-1; 8 bases align to TRBD1. The CDR3 has 17 residues. V shed 0 bases and J 6 bases; nucleotides not matched to a gene: 11. CDR1 and CDR2 from the germline V gene are SGHRS and YFSETQ. CDR3 sequence reads: CASSLDHRQGRFNEQFF. DNA of the CDR3: TGCGCCAGCAGCTTGGACCACCGACAGGGGCGTTTCAATGAGCAGTTCTTC.

The chain combines TRBV6-5 with TRBJ2-7, with 11 bases aligning to TRBD2. Germline V lookup: CDR1 MNHEY, CDR2 SVGAGI. This CDR3 has 14 amino acids. Germline trimming cut 7 bases from V and 2 bases from J; bases unmatched to any gene: 4. CDR3 in DNA: TGTGCCAGCATCGGGACTAGCGGAGCCTACGAGCAGTACTTC. It yields the protein CASIGTSGAYEQYF.

This clone appeared a single time. The chain has TRBV10-2 and TRBJ2-5; D remains ambiguous. The V and J ends lost 5 bases and 2 bases respectively, with 6 bases between them. Germline-derived CDR1 and CDR2 are WSHSY and SAAADI. The CDR3 totals 12 residues. The CDR3 nucleotides are TGCGCCAGCAGTCTTAATCAAGAGACCCAGTACTTC. Its protein product is CASSLNQETQYF.

The chain couples TRBV25-1 to TRBJ1-5; no clear D. Germline V gene sequence: CDR1 MGHDK, CDR2 SYGVNS. Trimming took 3 bases from V and 4 from J, leaving 10 bases between them. The CDR3 totals 14 residues. The CDR3 region has the DNA TGTGCCAGCAGTGACCAGGATTGGAATCAGCCCCAGCATTTT. This gives the protein CASSDQDWNQPQHF.

This clone was counted a single time. Other nucleotide sequences in the sample specify the same CDR3. V and J are TRBV19 and TRBJ1-5; D is perhaps TRBD1 (6 bases). Trimming left V 6 bases short and J 1 base short, with 10 bases between. Germline V gene lookup returns CDR1 LNHDA and CDR2 SQIVND (reference sequence). The CDR3 has 14 amino acids. CDR3 region: CASSLTGSNQPQHF. CDR3 nucleotides: TGTGCCAGTAGCCTGACAGGAAGCAATCAGCCCCAGCATTTT.

This clone has only one observation. The chain joins TRBV5-4 to TRBJ2-7; 8 bases are a match to TRBD2. Germline CDR1 SGHNT, CDR2 YYREEE (reference sequence). With 4 bases clipped from V and 3 bases from J, the junction kept 9 bases outside the gene matches. The CDR3 has 15 residues. The CDR3 loop is CASSRDGGGSYEQYF. CDR3 sequence (DNA): TGTGCCAGCAGCCGGGACGGCGGGGGGAGCTACGAGCAGTACTTC.

The chain carries TRBV5-1 and TRBJ1-2, with unresolved D. The V gene's germline CDR1 is SGHRS and CDR2 YFSETQ. The CDR3 has 14 residues. V lost 5 bases to trimming and J lost 7 bases, with 18 bases between them. The chain's CDR3 is CASRPGYSAGGYTF. The CDR3 nucleotides are TGCGCCAGCAGGCCCGGCTATTCGGCGGGTGGCTACACCTTC.

The chain links TRBV9 to TRBJ2-6; perhaps TRBD1 as D (5 bases). V shed 2 bases and J shed 8 bases, with 14 bases lying between them. This CDR3 contains 15 residues. The germline V gene encodes CDR1 SGDLS and CDR2 YYNGEE. The CDR3 bases are TGTGCCAGCAGCGTTCGCCCAGGGTCTCCCAACGTCCTGACTTTC. It codes for CASSVRPGSPNVLTF.

The chain links TRBV7-9 to TRBJ1-2; a weak D match, TRBD1 (5 bases). This CDR3 has 14 residues. Trimming removed 5 bases at V and 6 bases at J, with 16 bases between. Per germline, CDR1 SEHNR and CDR2 FQNEAQ (reference sequence). The CDR3 DNA is TGTGCCAGCAGCGCAACGGACAAAAGGCATGGCTACACCTTC. Translating gives CASSATDKRHGYTF. Filled out from reference TRBV7-9 and TRBJ1-2, the complete variable domain reads DTGVSQNPRHKITKRGQNVTFRCDPISEHNRLYWYRQTLGQGPEFLTYFQNEAQLEKSRLLSDRFSAERPKGSFSTLEIQRTEQGDSAMYLCASSATDKRHGYTFGSGTRLTVV.

The chain joins TRBV5-6 to TRBJ2-7, with D uncertain. Germline V gene data show CDR1 as SGHDT and CDR2 as YYEEEE. This CDR3 comprises 15 residues. Trimming shortened V by 0 bases and J by 3 bases, and 13 bases separated the two germline ends. In nucleotides, the CDR3 is TGTGCCAGCAGCTTGGTTCAACGGTCCCTCTACGAGCAGTACTTC. Translation gives CASSLVQRSLYEQYF.

This rearrangement joins TRBV23-1 to TRBJ1-5, with D hard to call. TRBV23-1 is an open reading frame, and its role is uncertain. V lost 0 bases, J lost 2 bases, and 11 bases lay in between. The CDR3 has 16 amino acids. The CDR3 bases are TGCGCCAGCAGTCAATCGTACGGGGTTGGCAATCAGCCCCAGCATTTT. This gives the protein CASSQSYGVGNQPQHF.

V usage is TRBV5-1 and J usage is TRBJ2-5; perhaps TRBD2 as D (7 bases). The CDR3 runs to 15 residues. The V end lost 3 bases, the J end lost 5 bases, and 17 bases lay between the germline ends. Germline CDR1 reads SGHRS; CDR2 reads YFSETQ. The CDR3 sequence is CASSSTGGPGETQYF. DNA for the CDR3: TGCGCCAGCAGCTCGACGGGGGGCCCTGGGGAGACCCAGTACTTC.

This clone has just a few counts. CDR3: CASSSGGTGGLYNSPLHF. The CDR3 DNA sequence: TGTGCCAGCAGCTCCGGTGGGACAGGGGGCCTCTATAATTCACCCCTCCACTTT. The gene calls are TRBV5-5 and TRBJ1-6; 12 bases map to TRBD1. The CDR3 sequence is 18 residues long. V dropped 3 bases and J dropped 3; count of bases not matched to a gene: 7. Germline values: CDR1 SGHKS, CDR2 YYEKEE (reference sequence).

This chain uses TRBV9 with TRBJ2-2; 7 bases align to TRBD2. V lost 0 bases, J lost 1 base, and 0 bases stayed unmatched. Germline CDR1 reads SGDLS; CDR2 reads YYNGEE. There are 15 residues in the CDR3. The CDR3 sequence: CASSVAGGNTGELFF. The CDR3 DNA is TGTGCCAGCAGCGTAGCGGGGGGGAACACCGGGGAGCTGTTTTTT.

This chain links TRBV11-2 with TRBJ1-1, with D possibly being TRBD1 (6 bases). Germline CDR1 is SGHAT and CDR2 is FQNNGV. The CDR3 is made up of 13 amino acids. Trimming took 0 bases from V and 10 from J, leaving 12 bases between them. This CDR3 reads CASSLDGEGGAFF. The CDR3 DNA follows: TGTGCCAGCAGCTTAGATGGGGAGGGGGGAGCTTTCTTT.

The rearrangement uses TRBV18 and TRBJ2-7, with D maybe TRBD2 (7 bases). Between the trimmed V and J ends, which lost 5 bases and 3 bases, there was a span of 17 bases. Germline-derived CDR1 and CDR2 are KGHSH and LQKENI. The CDR3 consists of 15 residues. The CDR3 reads CASSTLGGGGYEQYF. Here the CDR3 DNA reads TGTGCCAGCTCAACCCTTGGGGGAGGGGGCTACGAGCAGTACTTC.

In nucleotides, the CDR3 is TGTGCCAGCAGCGACACAGGGCCGAATCAGCCCCAGCATTTT. It codes for CASSDTGPNQPQHF. The chain is built from TRBV2 and TRBJ1-5, with D possibly TRBD1 on 6 matching bases. The V end was cut by 6 bases, the J end by 4 bases, with 13 bases between. The CDR3 length is 14 residues. Germline CDR1 and CDR2: SNHLY and FYNNEI.

The rearrangement joins TRBV7-9 to TRBJ1-2; the D gene is possibly TRBD1 (5 bases). V lost 5 bases to trimming and J lost 6 bases, with 16 bases between them. The length of the CDR3 is 14 residues. Germline assignment: CDR1 SEHNR and CDR2 FQNEAQ (reference sequence). The CDR3 protein is CASSLGEGSHGYTF. Written as DNA, the CDR3 is TGTGCCAGCAGCCTGGGGGAGGGGTCCCATGGCTACACCTTC. Based on the CDR3 plus reference TRBV7-9 and TRBJ1-2, the full variable domain is DTGVSQNPRHKITKRGQNVTFRCDPISEHNRLYWYRQTLGQGPEFLTYFQNEAQLEKSRLLSDRFSAERPKGSFSTLEIQRTEQGDSAMYLCASSLGEGSHGYTFGSGTRLTVV.

This chain uses TRBV27 with TRBJ1-2; 12 nucleotides line up with TRBD1. CDR1 and CDR2 (germline): MNHEY, SMNVEV (reference sequence). This CDR3 has 16 residues. V was clipped by 5 bases and J by 7 bases; unmatched bases: 11. The CDR3 DNA reads as TGTGCCAGCAGTGAGCTCGGGACAGGGGGCATGAGTGGCTACACCTTC. As protein: CASSELGTGGMSGYTF.

This clone appeared a single time. The V gene is TRBV19, the J gene TRBJ1-2; D unresolved. The V end was cut by 7 bases, the J end by 5 bases, with 17 bases between. The CDR3 runs to 14 residues. From germline, CDR1 is LNHDA and CDR2 SQIVND (reference sequence). Written as DNA, the CDR3 is TGTGCCAGTATCGACCAGCGAGGAAATTATGGCTACACCTTC. Translation gives CASIDQRGNYGYTF.

V and J are TRBV5-1 and TRBJ2-5, with 7 bases aligning to TRBD1. The CDR3 is 15 residues long. V trimming: 4 bases; J trimming: 3 bases; junction bases outside the gene matches: 9. CDR1 is SGHRS, CDR2 YFSETQ, per germline. The CDR3 is CASSVPQGQEETQYF. The CDR3 nucleotides are TGCGCCAGCAGCGTTCCACAGGGGCAAGAAGAGACCCAGTACTTC.

This clone was detected once. V and J are TRBV7-2 and TRBJ2-1; D is perhaps TRBD1 (5 bases). V was trimmed by 5 bases and J by 1 base, leaving 12 bases between them. Per the germline V gene, CDR1 is SGHTA and CDR2 is FQGNSA. This CDR3 region has 15 residues. CDR3 sequence reads: CASSPDRRSYNEQFF. DNA for the CDR3: TGTGCCAGCAGCCCCGACAGACGATCCTACAATGAGCAGTTCTTC.

This clone was recorded only once. The CDR3 loop is CATSRDRGQRSSWLYF. The CDR3 DNA reads as TGTGCCACCAGCAGAGACCGGGGACAGCGTTCGAGTTGGCTATATTTT. The chain is built from TRBV15 and TRBJ1-3; 7 positions match TRBD1. The J segment lost 14 bases and the V segment lost 0 bases, leaving 16 bases of the junction unmatched. Germline V CDR1 and CDR2: LNHNV, YYDKDF (reference sequence). CDR3 size: 16 residues. Drawing the rest from reference TRBV15 and TRBJ1-3, the complete variable domain is DAMVIQNPRYQVTQFGKPVTLSCSQTLNHNVMYWYQQKSSQAPKLLFHYYDKDFNNEADTPDNFQSRRPNTSFCFLDIRSPGLGDTAMYLCATSRDRGQRSSWLYFGEGSWLTVV.

The V and J genes are TRBV7-8 and TRBJ2-1; 8 bases are a match to TRBD2. CDR3 size: 16 residues. With V trimmed by 1 base and J by 6 bases, 8 bases remained unmatched. Germline V CDR1 and CDR2: SGHVS, FQNEAQ. The CDR3: CASSLVWTSKINEQFF. The DNA of the CDR3 is TGTGCCAGCAGCTTAGTCTGGACTAGCAAAATCAATGAGCAGTTCTTC.

This clone was observed a handful of times. The chain carries TRBV7-7 and TRBJ2-7, with 10 positions matching TRBD1. CDR1 and CDR2 (germline): SSHAT, FNYEAQ (reference sequence). The V and J ends lost 4 bases and 6 bases, in that order; junction bases with no gene match: 3. This CDR3 comprises 13 residues. The CDR3 sequence is CASSYRQGAEQYF. The CDR3 coding sequence is TGTGCCAGCAGCTACCGACAGGGGGCCGAGCAGTACTTC.

This clone was counted only a few times. The chain employs TRBV27 and TRBJ2-1, with 9 nucleotides matching TRBD2. CDR1 is MNHEY, CDR2 SMNVEV, per germline (reference sequence). CDR3 length equals 16 residues. Trimming cost V 3 bases and J 6 bases; bases outside gene matches: 9. CDR3 coding DNA: TGTGCCAGCAGTTTGGCAGCGGGGGGTCTTGGCAATGAGCAGTTCTTC. It encodes CASSLAAGGLGNEQFF.